This T cell receptor beta chain was found in a study of control samples from healthy donors and cancer patients. Clones were sequenced by immunoSEQ multiplex PCR, and TCRdb holds only the in-frame ones, with some missing. There are around 94,000 clones in the sample; 92% occur only once, and roughly 2.5% lies in the top ten. The CDR3 totals 17 residues. V was pared by 4 bases and J by 6 bases, with 23 bases between. Per the germline V gene, CDR1 is SGDLS and CDR2 is YYNGEE. The sample taken for sequencing was blood. The receptor comes from a woman aged 18-35 years in good health. This chain connects TRBV9 to TRBJ2-1; weak D call: TRBD1 (5 bases). The CDR3 here is CASSTHPGLGDSNEQFF. The CDR3 DNA is TGTGCCAGCAGCACCCATCCAGGGTTGGGCGATTCCAATGAGCAGTTCTTC.